This T cell receptor beta chain emerged from a study of early T cells in non-severe SARS-CoV-2 infection (dated by TCRdb to the early 2020s). About the investigation overall: Because TCR sequencing was done on bulk RNA from unsorted whole blood, the alpha and beta chains could not be paired.

This clonotype has at least ten counts. What antigen it recognizes has not been identified. No much larger clone exists at a distance of one base, and base qualities are not known. Library generation was performed with 5' RACE. The sequencing machine was a NextSeq 500. Unique molecular identifiers were attached to individual cDNA molecules in the TCR library protocol so that sequencing error and PCR bias could be corrected. Sequencing covered both TCR alpha and beta chains, and within each sample the abundances of alpha and beta sequences were tightly co-correlated. The original pipeline was this. Decombinator V4 was used to perform V gene, J gene and CDR3 annotation of TCR sequences. TCRs were defined as expanded if a significant change between any two time points was detected under a Poisson model with p below 0.0001. TCR abundances were normalised to the total number of TCRs sequenced per sample and were expressed as counts per million. VDJdb, accessed 1 November 2021, was searched for CMV, EBV and SARS-CoV-2 annotated TCRs, with TCRs annotated for multiple antigens excluded. TCRdb reran the public reads through fastp at Q25 and MiXCR, keeping productive beta chains. Rows are unified per CDR3 protein, each entry keeping the most common DNA and genes. The V and J calls and clone size come from TCRdb's table, not from the authors' own analysis. This sample lists tens of thousands of distinct CDR3 sequences; about 11% were detected once. The ten largest clones capture 6.5% of the sample.

The study was a case-control design nested within a healthcare worker cohort in London, UK, with weekly nasopharyngeal swab PCR tests and blood sampling. Between 23 and 31 March 2020, the week of the UK lockdown, healthcare workers were enrolled and then followed up weekly for as long as 16 weeks. Results and caveats for the whole study, not just this receptor: VDJdb matching was skewed toward anti-spike CD8 responses, so virus-specific expansions were likely underestimated and private and CD4 specificities were missed.

This clonotype was sampled from an adult who was a healthcare worker with PCR-confirmed SARS-CoV-2 infection or an uninfected control (not recorded which). The specimen sequenced was whole blood.

The CDR3 reads CASSPTGGARTQYF. The DNA is as follows: TGTGCCAGCAGCCCTACAGGGGGCGCACGGACCCAGTACTTC. The V and J genes are TRBV3-1 and TRBJ2-5; TRBD1 aligns with 9 central bases. V has 4 bases trimmed and J has 7 bases trimmed; junction bases matching no gene number 7. The CDR3, cysteine through phenylalanine, is 14 amino acids long. The read is trimmed to its CDR3 DNA, 42 bases read in frame from base 1. The CDR1 and CDR2 encoded by the germline V gene (reference sequence) are LGHDT and YNNKEL.